This T cell receptor (beta chain) was obtained from a study of cytomegalovirus exposure and HLA in healthy donors. Germline V CDR1 and CDR2: MNHEY, SVGAGI. The CDR3 spans 16 residues. V gave up 0 bases and J gave up 4 bases; unmatched junction bases: 8. PCR was performed using 60 Vbeta and 13 Jbeta primers. Profiled with immunoSEQ multiplex PCR; TCRdb holds only in-frame clones, not every one. This table has about 200,000 clones, around 80% appearing once. Sequencing was done on a sample of PBMCs. This receptor was identified in a man aged 45-65 years in good health and CMV-seronegative. The rearrangement joins TRBV6-5 to TRBJ1-2; 7 bases map to TRBD1. The CDR3: CASSYSISGTAYGYTF. The CDR3 DNA sequence: TGTGCCAGCAGTTACTCGATCTCCGGGACAGCCTATGGCTACACCTTC.